This T cell receptor beta chain was documented in a study of blood T cell repertoires in COVID-19. Study-level background: Samples of COVID-19 (acute and convalescent) were obtained from the United States, Italy and Spain. The analysed material was cDNA or gDNA that came from T cells, B-cell-depleted T cells, or PBMCs.

In the original analysis: Amplified reference gene primers provided the basis for estimating nucleated cell counts. Clones were read by immunoSEQ multiplex PCR, and TCRdb kept only the in-frame ones, dropping some. V and J calls and clone size are given by that table; D and trimming were obtained from the DNA. This sample has fewer than 500,000 clones; roughly 89% occur once, and the top ten carry about 4.5%. Trimming cost V 6 bases and J 2 bases; bases outside gene matches: 11. The CDR3 is 16 amino acids. The germline gives CDR1 SGHVS, CDR2 FNYEAQ. The clonotype comes from a woman aged 25 to 39 with acute or convalescent COVID-19. The sequencing sample was made of peripheral blood. The rearrangement links TRBV7-6 to TRBJ2-7; the match to TRBD2 covers 9 bases. The CDR3 region has the DNA TGTGCCAGCAGTCATGGACCAGCGGGGGGTGCCTACGAGCAGTACTTC. As protein: CASSHGPAGGAYEQYF.